The 30 T cell receptor beta chains listed next were all sequenced from one sample in a study of early T cells in non-severe SARS-CoV-2 infection. TCRdb ran MiXCR on the 5' RACE reads and lists one entry per CDR3 protein. The data hold roughly 43,000 distinct CDR3 sequences, with 5.4% observed a single time. Sequencing used whole blood, obtained at baseline. All receptors derive from an adult who was a healthcare worker with PCR-confirmed SARS-CoV-2 infection or an uninfected control (not recorded which).

The chain links TRBV9 to TRBJ1-4; 7 nucleotides match TRBD1. J was trimmed by 6 bases and V by 1 base; bases with no gene match: 6. The germline CDR1 and CDR2 sequences are SGDLS and YYNGEE. The CDR3 contains 15 residues. The CDR3 loop reads CASSVTGAGYEKLFF. CDR3 coding DNA: TGTGCCAGCAGCGTAACAGGGGCGGGATATGAAAAACTGTTTTTT.

This clonotype has just a few counts. This chain connects TRBV5-1 to TRBJ1-5, with TRBD1 matching 11 bases. Germline values: CDR1 SGHRS, CDR2 YFSETQ. The CDR3 consists of 15 residues. V trimming: 2 bases; J trimming: 6 bases; junction bases outside the gene matches: 4. The CDR3 protein is CASSLGTGGIQPQHF. The CDR3 DNA reads as TGCGCCAGCAGCTTAGGGACAGGGGGAATTCAGCCCCAGCATTTT.

For this clonotype: This clone may be a read error of a much larger clone one base away. The V and J genes are TRBV6-7 and TRBJ2-7, with 8 bases identical to TRBD2. TRBV6-7 is marked as an open reading frame, function uncertain. The CDR3 is 16 residues long. The CDR3 DNA follows: TGTGCCAGCAGTTACCCGAGAGCAGCGGGAGTCTACGAGCGGTACTTC. This gives the protein CASSYPRAAGVYERYF.

This clonotype was detected ten times or more. The genes are TRBV7-2 and TRBJ2-1, with 11 bases matching TRBD2. V lost 4 bases and J lost 7; bases outside the gene matches: 6. The germline V gene encodes CDR1 SGHTA and CDR2 FQGNSA. The CDR3 runs 15 residues. The CDR3 sequence: CASSSLAGGGNEQFF. The CDR3, as DNA: TGTGCCAGCAGCTCCCTAGCGGGAGGAGGGAATGAGCAGTTCTTC.

This clonotype was seen many times. The chain has TRBV20-1 and TRBJ2-1, with no clear D. Between the trimmed V and J ends, which lost 1 base and 0 bases, there was a span of 10 bases. The length of the CDR3 is 15 residues. Germline V gives CDR1 DFQATT, CDR2 SNEGSKA (reference sequence). CDR3 bases: TGCAGTGCTAGAGCAGCGCCGAGCTCCTACAATGAGCAGTTCTTC. Its translation: CSARAAPSSYNEQFF.

This clonotype has at least ten counts. J is TRBJ2-2 and V is TRBV28; D tentatively reads TRBD1 or TRBD2 (5 bases each). CDR1 is MDHEN, CDR2 SYDVKM, per germline. CDR3 length: 12 residues. The CDR3 bases are TGTGCGACGGGACCGAACACCGGGGAGCTGTTTTTT. Translation: CATGPNTGELFF.

In this sample, this clonotype turned up many times. This chain joins TRBV19 and TRBJ1-5; no firm D call. V shed 6 bases and J shed 1 base, with 10 bases lying between them. The CDR3 has 14 residues. From germline, CDR1 is LNHDA and CDR2 SQIVND (reference sequence). In DNA, the CDR3 is TGTGCCAGTAGCGCAGGTGTGAGCAATCAGCCCCAGCATTTT. As protein: CASSAGVSNQPQHF.

This clonotype was recorded many times. J is TRBJ2-1 and V is TRBV2, with D possibly matching TRBD1 (6 bases). The CDR3 sequence is 15 residues long. V lost 8 bases and J 0 bases, leaving 14 bases between the germline ends. Germline loops: CDR1 SNHLY, CDR2 FYNNEI. CDR3 nucleotides: TGTGCCAGCGAATCCAAGACAGGCTCCTACAATGAGCAGTTCTTC. Translating it yields CASESKTGSYNEQFF.

This clonotype was recorded many times. The V gene is TRBV6-6, the J gene TRBJ2-7; 8 nucleotides line up with TRBD2. Per the germline V gene, CDR1 is MNHNY and CDR2 is SVGAGI (reference sequence). The J segment lost 4 bases and the V segment lost 6 bases, leaving 11 bases of the junction unmatched. The CDR3 has 15 amino acids. CDR3 protein: CASSPRLAPRYEQYF. The CDR3 DNA sequence: TGTGCCAGCAGCCCCCGACTAGCGCCACGGTACGAGCAGTACTTC.

This clonotype was counted ten times or more. The V gene is TRBV7-9, the J gene TRBJ2-3; no clear D gene. Trimming cost V 1 base and J 1 base, with 6 bases left between them. CDR1 is SEHNR and CDR2 is FQNEAQ in the germline V gene (reference sequence). The CDR3 is 14 residues long. The CDR3 DNA sequence: TGTGCCAGCAGCTTAGTCCAGGGCACAGATACGCAGTATTTT. Its translation is CASSLVQGTDTQYF.

This clonotype was counted ten times or more. J is TRBJ2-3 and V is TRBV6-2 or TRBV6-3; TRBD2 matches 8 bases. Trimming cost V 2 bases and J 6 bases; bases outside gene matches: 7. The CDR3 totals 15 residues. The germline V gene has CDR1 MNHEY and CDR2 SVGEGT. DNA of the CDR3: TGTGCCAGCAGTTACGGCGCGGGAGGTCGCGATACGCAGTATTTT. Translation: CASSYGAGGRDTQYF.

This clonotype was counted at least ten times. For the CDR3, the DNA is TGTGCCAGCAGTTACAGGGGGGACGCCCAGCATTTT. This sequence encodes CASSYRGDAQHF. The gene calls are TRBV6-6 and TRBJ1-5; weak D call: TRBD1 (6 bases). In germline, CDR1 is MNHNY, CDR2 SVGAGI (reference sequence). The V end was cut by 2 bases, the J end by 11 bases, with 10 bases between. The CDR3 is made up of 12 amino acids.

This clonotype occurred many times. V gene TRBV11-2 combines with J gene TRBJ2-7; D perhaps matches TRBD1 (5 bases). The CDR3 is made up of 15 amino acids. Germline V gene lookup returns CDR1 SGHAT and CDR2 FQNNGV. V shed 3 bases and J shed 5 bases, with 17 bases lying between them. CDR3 residues: CASSLGLGAPDEQYF. CDR3 in DNA: TGTGCCAGCAGCTTGGGTCTAGGGGCACCTGACGAGCAGTACTTC.

This clonotype was counted at least ten times. The chain recombines TRBV7-2 with TRBJ2-7; 10 bases are a match to TRBD2. CDR3 size: 15 residues. Germline V gene lookup returns CDR1 SGHTA and CDR2 FQGNSA. The V segment lost 1 base and the J segment 4 bases; nucleotides outside the gene matches: 4. The CDR3 DNA follows: TGTGCCAGCAGCTTAGTACCGGGACTAGCGTACGAGCAGTACTTC. Encoded protein: CASSLVPGLAYEQYF.

In its sample, this clonotype was seen many times. CDR3 in DNA: TGTGCCAGCAGTATTGAGACGAATCAGCCCCAGCATTTT. Translated, it gives CASSIETNQPQHF. This chain joins TRBV2 and TRBJ1-5; D gene unclear. V was trimmed by 5 bases and J by 4 bases, leaving 9 bases between them. CDR1 and CDR2 from the germline V gene are SNHLY and FYNNEI. The CDR3 length is 13 residues. Complete variable domain (other parts from reference TRBV2 and TRBJ1-5): EPEVTQTPSHQVTQMGQEVILRCVPISNHLYFYWYRQILGQKVEFLVSFYNNEISEKSEIFDDQFSVERPDGSNFTLKIRSTKLEDSAMYFCASSIETNQPQHFGDGTRLSIL.

This chain connects TRBV6-2 or TRBV6-3 to TRBJ2-7; D possibly matches TRBD1 or TRBD2 (5 bases each). The V end lost 7 bases, the J end lost 4 bases, and 23 bases lay between the germline ends. The CDR3 runs 16 residues. Germline-derived CDR1 and CDR2 are MNHEY and SVGEGT. The chain's CDR3 is CASTPEDGTRIYEQYF. CDR3 coding DNA: TGTGCCAGCACCCCGGAGGACGGGACCCGGATATACGAGCAGTACTTC.

This clonotype was seen at least ten times. The gene calls are TRBV6-4 and TRBJ1-2; the D is unclear. Germline CDR1 and CDR2: MRHNA and SNTAGT. The V end was cut by 2 bases, the J end by 4 bases, with 11 bases between. There are 14 residues in the CDR3. The CDR3 DNA reads as TGTGCCAGCAGTGACAACGGACGGCCCTATGGCTACACCTTC. It translates to CASSDNGRPYGYTF.

This clonotype was counted many times. V and J are TRBV9 and TRBJ2-1; TRBD2 agrees at 10 bases. Germline trimming cut 5 bases from V and 4 bases from J; bases unmatched to any gene: 3. Germline CDR1 and CDR2: SGDLS and YYNGEE. CDR3 length: 14 residues. The CDR3 DNA follows: TGTGCCAGCAGGGGGACTAGCGTGTACAATGAGCAGTTCTTC. Its translation: CASRGTSVYNEQFF.

The chain employs TRBV12-3 or TRBV12-4 and TRBJ2-7; D remains unclear. V was clipped by 5 bases and J by 2 bases, with 19 bases between them. CDR3 length: 16 amino acids. The chain's CDR3 is CASSTSYNFSAYEQYF. CDR3 DNA sequence: TGTGCCAGCAGTACTTCTTACAATTTCTCCGCCTACGAGCAGTACTTC.

This clonotype was seen ten or more times. J is TRBJ1-2 and V is TRBV3-1; D call uncertain. The ends were cut back, 4 bases at V and 8 bases at J, with 14 bases in the middle. Germline values: CDR1 LGHDT, CDR2 YNNKEL (reference sequence). The CDR3 sequence is 13 residues long. Written as DNA, the CDR3 is TGTGCCAGCAGCCGAGGGCCGGATCGGGGCTACACCTTC. Translated: CASSRGPDRGYTF.

This clonotype was counted at least ten times. The CDR3 loop reads CATSDSFPNRGRYEQYF. CDR3 bases: TGTGCCACCAGTGATTCTTTTCCGAACAGGGGCCGATACGAGCAGTACTTC. The rearrangement joins TRBV24-1 to TRBJ2-7; 7 nucleotides line up with TRBD1. CDR1 and CDR2 (germline): KGHDR, SFDVKD. CDR3 size: 17 residues. With 2 bases clipped from V and 4 bases from J, the junction kept 13 bases outside the gene matches.

This clonotype was counted ten times or more. The V and J genes are TRBV2 and TRBJ2-7, with 7 bases aligning to TRBD1. V dropped 4 bases and J dropped 3; count of bases not matched to a gene: 3. The CDR3 runs to 13 residues. CDR1 and CDR2 from the germline V gene are SNHLY and FYNNEI. In DNA form, the CDR3 reads TGTGCCAGCAGTGTGCAGGGGGTCTACGAGCAGTACTTC. This encodes CASSVQGVYEQYF. The full variable domain, rest sourced from reference TRBV2 and TRBJ2-7, is EPEVTQTPSHQVTQMGQEVILRCVPISNHLYFYWYRQILGQKVEFLVSFYNNEISEKSEIFDDQFSVERPDGSNFTLKIRSTKLEDSAMYFCASSVQGVYEQYFGPGTRLTVT.

The chain has TRBV20-1 and TRBJ2-3; TRBD2 might be the D (6 bases). The CDR3 covers 17 residues. Germline V gene sequence: CDR1 DFQATT, CDR2 SNEGSKA (reference sequence). V lost 1 base to trimming and J lost 4 bases, with 21 bases between them. The CDR3 DNA is TGCAGTGCTAGAGGGCCTGGGGTAGCGGTGGGGCCAGATACGCAGTATTTT. It specifies CSARGPGVAVGPDTQYF.

The sample holds many counts of this clonotype. This chain joins TRBV29-1 and TRBJ1-2; D call uncertain. The CDR3 spans 13 residues. Per germline, CDR1 SQVTM and CDR2 ANQGSEA. V lost 3 bases, J lost 3 bases, and 11 bases lay in between. CDR3 in DNA: TGCAGCGTTGAGTTACGGGCCTACTATGGCTACACCTTC. This gives the protein CSVELRAYYGYTF. The complete variable domain, with remaining parts taken from reference TRBV29-1 and TRBJ1-2, reads SAVISQKPSRDICQRGTSLTIQCQVDSQVTMMFWYRQQPGQSLTLIATANQGSEATYESGFVIDKFPISRPNLTFSTLTVSNMSPEDSSIYLCSVELRAYYGYTFGSGTRLTVV.

In this sample, this clonotype turned up many times. The DNA of the CDR3 is TGTGCCACCAGCAGAGATCTAGCGGGAGGAAAGGAGCAGTTCTTC. It codes for CATSRDLAGGKEQFF. The V call is TRBV15, the J call TRBJ2-1, with 11 bases fitting TRBD2. This CDR3 has 15 residues. After removal of 0 bases from V and 10 bases from J, the junction contained 5 bases not matched to a gene. Germline V lookup: CDR1 LNHNV, CDR2 YYDKDF (reference sequence).

This clonotype showed up just a few times. One junction end disagrees with the germline gene, perhaps due to a read error. V and J are TRBV28 and TRBJ1-1; D not certain. The CDR3 sequence is 12 residues long. Germline V gene data show CDR1 as MDHEN and CDR2 as SYDVKM. CDR3 residues: CASSLQTYETMF. As DNA, the CDR3 is TGTGCCAGCAGTTTACAGACATACGAGACTATGTTT.

This clonotype showed up many times. The V call is TRBV10-1, the J call TRBJ1-5; D might be TRBD1 (6 bases). CDR1 and CDR2 from the germline V gene are WNHNN and SYGVQD (reference sequence). The CDR3 has 13 amino acids. The V end was cut by 6 bases, the J end by 5 bases, with 11 bases between. The CDR3 DNA is TGCGCCAGCAGCACAGGGATCGATCAGCCCCAGCATTTT. Protein: CASSTGIDQPQHF.

There are many counts of this clonotype. V gene TRBV30 combines with J gene TRBJ2-1; 8 bases are a match to TRBD2. Germline V gives CDR1 GTSNPN, CDR2 SVGIG (reference sequence). V shed 2 bases and J 12 bases; nucleotides not matched to a gene: 6. The CDR3 consists of 12 residues. The CDR3 loop is CAWSRGGTLQFF. DNA of the CDR3: TGTGCCTGGAGTCGGGGGGGAACATTGCAGTTCTTC.

The V and J genes are TRBV6-5 and TRBJ2-3, with D perhaps matching TRBD2 (5 bases). Trimming stripped 6 bases from V and 5 bases from J, with 12 bases between. In germline, CDR1 is MNHEY, CDR2 SVGAGI. The CDR3 is made up of 13 amino acids. CDR3 coding DNA: TGTGCCAGCAGCCCGGGCCGGGAAGATACGCAGTATTTT. It yields the protein CASSPGREDTQYF.

Ten or more counts support this clonotype. This chain joins TRBV18 and TRBJ2-6; D perhaps matches TRBD1 (5 bases). The germline V gene encodes CDR1 KGHSH and CDR2 LQKENI. The CDR3 consists of 21 residues. V lost 3 bases and J lost 0, with 24 bases in between. The CDR3 is CASSPLPWGTAGFSGANVLTF. CDR3 nucleotide sequence: TGTGCCAGCTCACCTCTACCATGGGGCACCGCCGGCTTCTCTGGGGCCAACGTCCTGACTTTC.